A single sample is the source of the 28 T cell receptor beta chains below, sequenced in a study of beta chain features in type 1 diabetes. Reverse transcribing all isolated RNA meant expressed TCRB transcripts were sequenced. Libraries were prepared by immunoSEQ multiplex PCR; TCRdb keeps only in-frame clonotypes and omits some of them. The sample records around 500,000 clones, roughly 10% being singletons. The sequencing sample was made of naive CD4+ T cells from blood. Every receptor here comes from a woman in her late teens or twenties in good health.

This chain links TRBV28 with TRBJ2-7; TRBD1 agrees at 8 bases. The junction had 9 bases not matched to a gene; V was cut back by 5 bases and J by 6 bases. CDR1 and CDR2 (germline): MDHEN, SYDVKM. The CDR3 sequence is 14 residues long. CDR3 residues: CASSRVQGGGEQYV. The CDR3 DNA reads as TGTGCCAGCAGTCGGGTACAGGGGGGCGGCGAGCAGTACGTC.

This clone was seen a few times. The chain couples TRBV4-2 to TRBJ2-3, with 8 bases that match TRBD2. V gave up 5 bases and J gave up 7 bases; unmatched junction bases: 8. The V gene's germline CDR1 is LGHNA and CDR2 YNFKEQ. The length of the CDR3 is 14 residues. The CDR3 sequence is CASSGRGGMNTQYF. The CDR3 region has the DNA TGTGCCAGCAGCGGCCGGGGGGGCATGAATACGCAGTATTTT.

This clone was counted only a few times. The gene calls are TRBV6-6 and TRBJ2-1; a possible D gene is TRBD1 (6 bases). CDR3 length: 13 residues. From germline, CDR1 is MNHNY and CDR2 SVGAGI (reference sequence). The germline V and J ends were trimmed by 8 bases and 4 bases, with 12 bases remaining between them. CDR3: CASAQGTYNEQFF. The CDR3 region has the DNA TGTGCCAGCGCACAGGGTACGTACAATGAGCAGTTCTTC.

This clone was counted at least ten times. The chain couples TRBV7-9 to TRBJ2-1, with unresolved D. V gave up 5 bases and J gave up 6 bases, with 5 bases separating them. This CDR3 has 11 residues. In germline, CDR1 is SEHNR, CDR2 FQNEAQ (reference sequence). In DNA, the CDR3 is TGTGCCAGCAGCGAACTCAATGAGCAGTTCTTC. Its protein is CASSELNEQFF.

The table lists this clone with a few counts. The V and J genes are TRBV2 and TRBJ2-5; the D gene could be TRBD1 or TRBD2 (5 bases each). From germline, CDR1 is SNHLY and CDR2 FYNNEI. The CDR3 is 13 amino acids. The V and J ends lost 6 bases and 1 base respectively, with 9 bases between them. CDR3 nucleotide sequence: TGTGCCAGCAGACGGGACGGCCAAGAGACCCAGTACTTC. It codes for CASRRDGQETQYF.

J is TRBJ1-2 and V is TRBV9; 7 positions agree with TRBD1. Per germline, CDR1 SGDLS and CDR2 YYNGEE. This CDR3 region has 15 residues. J lost 6 bases, V lost 1 base, and 9 bases had no gene match. The CDR3 sequence: CASSVPKTGHDGYTF. DNA of the CDR3: TGTGCCAGCAGCGTACCCAAGACAGGGCACGATGGCTACACCTTC.

This clone was seen more than once but under ten times. V gene TRBV18 combines with J gene TRBJ1-1; D is unclear. The CDR3 loop spans 13 amino acids. Germline CDR1 reads KGHSH; CDR2 reads LQKENI. The V gene lost 4 bases and the J gene lost 1 base, with 7 bases spanning the gap. The CDR3 loop is CASSLAGNTEAFF. CDR3 coding DNA: TGTGCCAGCTCACTGGCCGGGAACACTGAAGCTTTCTTT.

This clone was detected only a few times. The rearrangement joins TRBV7-2 to TRBJ2-7; the D gene is possibly TRBD1 (6 bases). V was cut by 5 bases and J by 5 bases, with 16 bases left in between. In germline, CDR1 is SGHTA, CDR2 FQGNSA. The CDR3 has 14 amino acids. The CDR3, as DNA: TGTGCCAGCAGCCCGGTAACAGGGTACCACGAGCAGTACTTC. The encoded protein is CASSPVTGYHEQYF.

V gene TRBV4-2 combines with J gene TRBJ2-4, with TRBD1 identical over 9 bases. Germline V gene lookup returns CDR1 LGHNA and CDR2 YNFKEQ. The V segment lost 1 base and the J segment 5 bases; nucleotides outside the gene matches: 12. This CDR3 contains 18 residues. The CDR3 loop reads CASSQAGQGRRGENIQYF. The CDR3, as DNA: TGTGCCAGCAGCCAAGCGGGACAGGGACGAAGGGGCGAAAACATTCAGTACTTC.

This chain connects TRBV5-4 to TRBJ2-3; TRBD2 agrees at 9 bases. Losses at the gene ends were 4 bases for V and 6 bases for J; bases not matched to a gene: 15. Germline-derived CDR1 and CDR2 are SGHNT and YYREEE (reference sequence). The CDR3 has 17 residues. The CDR3 DNA reads TGTGCCAGCAGCCCCGGGGCGCTAGCGGGAATCCCCGATACGCAGTATTTT. The encoded protein is CASSPGALAGIPDTQYF.

This clone was observed a few times. V is TRBV2 and J is TRBJ1-1, with D uncertain. This CDR3 region has 13 residues. V shed 4 bases and J shed 2 bases, with 8 bases lying between them. Per the germline V gene, CDR1 is SNHLY and CDR2 is FYNNEI. The CDR3 here is CASSVLGNTEAFF. The CDR3 DNA reads as TGTGCCAGCAGTGTGTTGGGAAACACTGAAGCTTTCTTT.

This clone was found a few times. The chain recombines TRBV27 with TRBJ2-1; 10 bases are shared with TRBD2. Per germline, CDR1 MNHEY and CDR2 SMNVEV (reference sequence). This CDR3 region has 14 residues. Losses at the gene ends were 7 bases for V and 8 bases for J; bases not matched to a gene: 8. CDR3 nucleotides: TGTGCCAGCAAGGTTAGCGGGAGGAGGGATGAGCAGTTCTTC. Translation gives CASKVSGRRDEQFF.

The chain's CDR3 is CAISESGQGSYEQYF. CDR3 nucleotide sequence: TGTGCCATCAGTGAGTCTGGACAGGGGTCCTACGAGCAGTACTTC. V gene TRBV10-3 combines with J gene TRBJ2-7; 9 bases line up with TRBD1. CDR3 length: 15 residues. Looked up from germline, CDR1 is ENHRY and CDR2 is SYGVKD. V lost 0 bases, J lost 1 base, and 1 base stayed unmatched.

This clone was found a few times. This chain links TRBV7-9 with TRBJ1-3; weak D call: TRBD1 (5 bases). This CDR3 has 16 amino acids. Trimming shortened V by 5 bases and J by 3 bases, and 17 bases separated the two germline ends. The V gene's germline CDR1 is SEHNR and CDR2 FQNEAQ (reference sequence). The CDR3 is CASSRGTSVSGNTIYF. In DNA form, the CDR3 reads TGTGCCAGCAGCCGAGGGACCTCCGTGAGTGGAAACACCATATATTTT.

There are a few counts of this clone. The chain is built from TRBV7-9 and TRBJ2-3; perhaps TRBD1 as D (5 bases). This CDR3 is 14 amino acids long. Trimming cost V 2 bases and J 6 bases, with 12 bases left between them. Germline CDR1 is SEHNR and CDR2 is FQNEAQ (reference sequence). Here the CDR3 reads CASSLQDSWDTQYF. The CDR3 region has the DNA TGTGCCAGCAGCTTACAAGACAGTTGGGATACGCAGTATTTT.

The chain couples TRBV7-3 to TRBJ2-3, with no clear D. The CDR3 consists of 12 residues. Looked up from germline, CDR1 is SGHTA and CDR2 is FQGTGA. Trimming pared 5 bases from V and 8 bases from J, leaving 11 bases between. For the CDR3, the DNA is TGTGCCAGCAGCCCCAATAGGGCTACGCAGTATTTT. This codes for CASSPNRATQYF.

The chain uses TRBV14 and TRBJ1-1; 10 positions match TRBD1. Germline V gene data show CDR1 as SGHDN and CDR2 as FVKESK. Trimming at V came to 6 bases and at J to 7 bases, leaving 5 bases not matched to a gene. The CDR3 is 13 residues long. This CDR3 reads CASRRQGAGEAFF. The CDR3, as DNA: TGTGCCAGCAGGCGACAGGGGGCGGGTGAAGCTTTCTTT.

This clone was counted between two and nine times. V gene TRBV9 combines with J gene TRBJ2-7, with 9 bases that match TRBD1. The junction had 6 bases not matched to a gene; V was cut back by 3 bases and J by 2 bases. Germline CDR1 is SGDLS and CDR2 is YYNGEE. The CDR3 spans 15 residues. This CDR3 is CASSAGGQGTYEQYF. The CDR3 DNA follows: TGTGCCAGCAGCGCCGGGGGACAGGGAACCTACGAGCAGTACTTC.

This chain uses TRBV5-1 with TRBJ2-7; 8 positions agree with TRBD2. Trimming took 4 bases from V and 3 from J; bases not matched to a gene: 15. The CDR3 extends over 17 amino acids. CDR1 and CDR2 from the germline V gene are SGHRS and YFSETQ. DNA for the CDR3: TGCGCCAGCAGCCCCACCCACACATTCAGCGGGAGCTACGAGCAGTACTTC. This gives the protein CASSPTHTFSGSYEQYF.

The gene calls are TRBV5-6 and TRBJ1-2; no definite D call. Germline lookup yields CDR1 SGHDT and CDR2 YYEEEE. This CDR3 is built from 15 residues. Deletions cut 0 bases from V and 7 bases from J, with 16 bases between. The chain's CDR3 is CASSLVSRETSGYTF. CDR3 coding DNA: TGTGCCAGCAGCTTGGTCTCCCGGGAGACAAGTGGCTACACCTTC. Combining the CDR3 with reference TRBV5-6 and TRBJ1-2 gives the whole variable domain DAGVTQSPTHLIKTRGQQVTLRCSPKSGHDTVSWYQQALGQGPQFIFQYYEEEERQRGNFPDRFSGHQFPNYSSELNVNALLLGDSALYLCASSLVSRETSGYTFGSGTRLTVV.

The J gene is TRBJ2-3, the V gene TRBV4-1, with D perhaps TRBD1 (5 bases). Germline values: CDR1 MGHRA, CDR2 YSYEKL. V dropped 3 bases and J dropped 5 bases, with 9 bases sitting between them. CDR3 length: 13 amino acids. CDR3 sequence reads: CASSQGQGDTQYF. As DNA, the CDR3 is TGCGCCAGCAGCCAGGGGCAGGGAGATACGCAGTATTTT.

J is TRBJ1-1 and V is TRBV28; a possible D gene is TRBD1 (5 bases). Looked up from germline, CDR1 is MDHEN and CDR2 is SYDVKM. The CDR3 is 12 residues long. V lost 2 bases and J 11 bases, leaving 12 bases between the germline ends. The CDR3 here is CASSLNGATAFF. In DNA form, the CDR3 reads TGTGCCAGCAGTTTAAACGGGGCCACGGCTTTCTTT.

This clone was recorded a few times. J is TRBJ2-3 and V is TRBV6-5; tentative D call: TRBD1 (5 bases). The germline V and J ends were trimmed by 4 bases and 10 bases, with 18 bases remaining between them. This CDR3 is built from 14 residues. CDR1 is MNHEY, CDR2 SVGAGI, per germline. CDR3 coding DNA: TGTGCCAGCAGTTCAGGGCCCCTCCGGGCTGCGCAGTATTTT. Encoded protein: CASSSGPLRAAQYF.

This clone turned up a few times. The chain employs TRBV25-1 and TRBJ2-2; possibly TRBD2 for D (5 bases). V was pared by 3 bases and J by 3 bases, with 11 bases between. Germline assignment: CDR1 MGHDK and CDR2 SYGVNS. This CDR3 is 15 amino acids long. The CDR3 region has the DNA TGTGCCAGCAGTGACGAGGGAAGCGACACCGGGGAGCTGTTTTTT. Translation: CASSDEGSDTGELFF.

This chain connects TRBV7-9 to TRBJ1-2; 8 nucleotides match TRBD1. V dropped 8 bases and J dropped 8; count of bases not matched to a gene: 13. CDR1 SEHNR and CDR2 FQNEAQ come from the germline V gene (reference sequence). The CDR3 has 14 residues. CDR3 DNA sequence: TGTGCCAGCGACCCTGCTCAGGGGGCGGCCGGCTACACCTTC. The encoded protein is CASDPAQGAAGYTF.

This clone came up a few times. The rearrangement uses TRBV18 and TRBJ2-7; D is tentatively TRBD1 or TRBD2 (5 bases each). CDR3 size: 15 residues. The V and J ends lost 3 bases and 3 bases respectively, with 15 bases between them. Germline V gene sequence: CDR1 KGHSH, CDR2 LQKENI. This chain's CDR3 is CASSPSGTAVYEQYV. CDR3 nucleotide sequence: TGTGCCAGCTCACCTTCCGGGACCGCCGTCTACGAGCAGTACGTC.

The CDR3 loop reads CAARTSGANVLTF. DNA of the CDR3: TGTGCCGCCCGGACCTCTGGGGCCAACGTCCTGACTTTC. This chain connects TRBV7-8 to TRBJ2-6, with D unresolved. CDR1 and CDR2 (germline): SGHVS, FQNEAQ. This CDR3 is 13 amino acids long. Deletions cut 11 bases from V and 0 bases from J, with 8 bases between.

The genes are TRBV6-8 and TRBJ2-5; 7 positions agree with TRBD2. The ends lost 2 bases at V and 1 base at J; junction bases unmatched: 13. The CDR3 runs to 18 residues. CDR1 is MNHGY, CDR2 SAAAGT, per germline. This CDR3 is CASSYHRARGRGQETQYF. The CDR3 DNA reads as TGTGCCAGCAGTTACCATCGGGCACGGGGGAGGGGCCAAGAGACCCAGTACTTC.